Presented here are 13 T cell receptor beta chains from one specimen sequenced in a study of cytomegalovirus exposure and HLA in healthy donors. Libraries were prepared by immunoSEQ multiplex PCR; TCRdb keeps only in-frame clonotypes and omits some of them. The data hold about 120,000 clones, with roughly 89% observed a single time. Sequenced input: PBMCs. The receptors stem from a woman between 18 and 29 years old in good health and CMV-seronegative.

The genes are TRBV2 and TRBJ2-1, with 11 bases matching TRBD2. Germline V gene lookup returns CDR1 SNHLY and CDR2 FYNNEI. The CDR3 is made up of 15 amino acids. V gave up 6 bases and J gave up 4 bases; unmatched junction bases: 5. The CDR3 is CASRSSSGGYNEQFF. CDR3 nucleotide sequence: TGTGCCAGCAGATCCTCTAGCGGGGGGTACAATGAGCAGTTCTTC.

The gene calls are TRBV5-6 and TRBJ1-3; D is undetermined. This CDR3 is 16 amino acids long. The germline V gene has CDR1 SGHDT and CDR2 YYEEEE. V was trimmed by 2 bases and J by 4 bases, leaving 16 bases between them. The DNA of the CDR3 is TGTGCCAGCAGCTTTTTCCCCCCCGGAGAGGGAAACACCATATATTTT. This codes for CASSFFPPGEGNTIYF.

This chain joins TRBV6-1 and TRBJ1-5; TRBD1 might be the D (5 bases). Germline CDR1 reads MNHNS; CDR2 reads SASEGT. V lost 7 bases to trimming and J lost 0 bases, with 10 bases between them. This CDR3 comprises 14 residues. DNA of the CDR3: TGTGCCAGCACCTTACAGGATAGCAATCAGCCCCAGCATTTT. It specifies CASTLQDSNQPQHF.

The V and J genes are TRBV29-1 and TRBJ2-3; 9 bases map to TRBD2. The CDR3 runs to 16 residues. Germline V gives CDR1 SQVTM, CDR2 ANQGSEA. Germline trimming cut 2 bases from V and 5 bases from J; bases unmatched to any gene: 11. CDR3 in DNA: TGCAGCGTTGAAAGCGGGGGGTCGGGGGGTGGAGATACGCAGTATTTT. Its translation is CSVESGGSGGGDTQYF.

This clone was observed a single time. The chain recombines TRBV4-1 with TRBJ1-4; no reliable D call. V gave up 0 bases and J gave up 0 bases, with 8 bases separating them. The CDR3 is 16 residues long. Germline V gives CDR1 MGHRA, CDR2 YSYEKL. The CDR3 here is CASSQERASTNEKLFF. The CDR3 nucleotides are TGCGCCAGCAGCCAAGAGCGAGCCTCAACTAATGAAAAACTGTTTTTT.

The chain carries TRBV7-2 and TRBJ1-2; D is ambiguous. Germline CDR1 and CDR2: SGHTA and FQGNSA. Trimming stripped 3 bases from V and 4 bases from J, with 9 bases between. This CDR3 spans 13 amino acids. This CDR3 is CASSFGGIYGYTF. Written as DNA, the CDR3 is TGTGCCAGCAGCTTCGGTGGTATCTATGGCTACACCTTC.

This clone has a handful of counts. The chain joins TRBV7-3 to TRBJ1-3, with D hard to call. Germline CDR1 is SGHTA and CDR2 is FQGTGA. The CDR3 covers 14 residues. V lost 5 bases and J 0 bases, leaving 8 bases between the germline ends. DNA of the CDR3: TGTGCCAGCAGCAACACAAGCTCTGGAAACACCATATATTTT. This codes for CASSNTSSGNTIYF.

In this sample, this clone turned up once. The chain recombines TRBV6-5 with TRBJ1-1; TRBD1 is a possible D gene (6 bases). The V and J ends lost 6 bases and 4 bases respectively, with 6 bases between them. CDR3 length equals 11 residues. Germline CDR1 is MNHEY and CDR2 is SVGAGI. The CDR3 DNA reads TGTGCCAGCAGGGGGGCCACTGAAGCTTTCTTT. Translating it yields CASRGATEAFF.

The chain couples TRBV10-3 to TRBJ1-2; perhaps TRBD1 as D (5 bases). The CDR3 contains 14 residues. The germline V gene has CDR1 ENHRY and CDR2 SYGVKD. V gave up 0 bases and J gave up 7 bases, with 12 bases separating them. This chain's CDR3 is CAISESGLGVGYTF. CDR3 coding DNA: TGTGCCATCAGTGAGTCGGGGTTAGGGGTTGGCTACACCTTC.

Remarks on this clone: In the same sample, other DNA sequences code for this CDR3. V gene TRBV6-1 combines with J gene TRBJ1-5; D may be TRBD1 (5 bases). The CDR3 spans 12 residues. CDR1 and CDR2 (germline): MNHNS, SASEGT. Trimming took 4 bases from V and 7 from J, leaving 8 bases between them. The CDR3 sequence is CASSGDSQPQHF. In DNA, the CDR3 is TGTGCCAGCAGTGGCGACAGCCAGCCCCAGCATTTT.

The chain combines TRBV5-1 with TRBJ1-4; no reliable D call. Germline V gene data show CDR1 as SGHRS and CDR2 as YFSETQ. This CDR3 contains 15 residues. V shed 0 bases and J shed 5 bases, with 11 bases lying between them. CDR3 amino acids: CASSLGHSGNEKLFF. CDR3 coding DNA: TGCGCCAGCAGCTTGGGGCACAGTGGGAATGAAAAACTGTTTTTT.

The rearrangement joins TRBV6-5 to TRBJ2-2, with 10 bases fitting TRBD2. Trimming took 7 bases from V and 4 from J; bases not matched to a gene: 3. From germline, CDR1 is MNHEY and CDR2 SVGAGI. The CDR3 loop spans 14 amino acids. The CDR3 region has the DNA TGTGCCAGCAAAATAGCGGGGGGCACCGGGGAGCTGTTTTTT. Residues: CASKIAGGTGELFF.

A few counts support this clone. The CDR3 region has the DNA TGTGCCAGCAGCCTTTTTGTACTAGCGGATTTCTACGAGCAGTACTTC. Its translation: CASSLFVLADFYEQYF. The chain recombines TRBV21-1 with TRBJ2-7; the table's D call TRBD2 went unverified against the DNA. TRBV21-1 is annotated as a pseudogene. The CDR3 sequence is 16 residues long.